The T cell receptor beta chain described here comes from a study of blood T cell repertoires in COVID-19. Study overall: The analysed material was cDNA or gDNA that came from T cells, B-cell-depleted T cells, or PBMCs.

This CDR3 has 14 residues. Deletions cut 3 bases from V and 0 bases from J, with 8 bases between. Germline V gene lookup returns CDR1 SGHAT and CDR2 FQNNGV. In the authors' methods: Using reference gene primer amplification, nucleated cell counts were estimated. TCRdb's table, derived via immunoSEQ multiplex PCR, lists solely in-frame clones and lacks some. That table gives V, J and clone size, and the DNA gave D and trimming. The repertoire holds some 360,000 clones, over 85% seen once, with 3.9% in the top ten. Seattle patients were enrolled during active infection and followed longitudinally. What was sequenced was peripheral blood. The receptor was derived from a woman between 55 and 75 years old with COVID-19, enrolled during active disease. The V call is TRBV11-2, the J call TRBJ1-1; D ambiguous. CDR3 loop: CASSFNIMNTEAFF. Written as DNA, the CDR3 is TGTGCCAGCAGCTTCAACATAATGAACACTGAAGCTTTCTTT.